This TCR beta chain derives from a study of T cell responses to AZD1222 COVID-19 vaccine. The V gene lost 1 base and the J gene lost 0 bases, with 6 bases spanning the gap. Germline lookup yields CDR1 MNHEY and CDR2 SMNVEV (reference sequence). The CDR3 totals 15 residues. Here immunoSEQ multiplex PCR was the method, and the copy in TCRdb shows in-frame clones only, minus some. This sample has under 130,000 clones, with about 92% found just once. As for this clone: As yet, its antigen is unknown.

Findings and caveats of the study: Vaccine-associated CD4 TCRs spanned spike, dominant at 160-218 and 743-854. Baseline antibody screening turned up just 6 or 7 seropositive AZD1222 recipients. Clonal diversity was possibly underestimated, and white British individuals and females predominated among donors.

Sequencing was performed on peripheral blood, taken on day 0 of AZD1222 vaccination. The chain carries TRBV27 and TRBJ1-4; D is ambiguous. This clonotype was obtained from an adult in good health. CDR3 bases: TGTGCCAGCAGTTTATTCCCTGCAACTAATGAAAAACTGTTTTTT. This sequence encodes CASSLFPATNEKLFF.